This is a list of T cell receptor beta chains from one sample in a study of cytomegalovirus exposure and HLA in healthy donors. Here immunoSEQ multiplex PCR was the method, and the copy in TCRdb shows in-frame clones only, minus some. The sample has some 180,000 clones, around three quarters seen once. The sample taken for sequencing was PBMCs. These receptors were obtained from a woman aged 30 to 39 in good health and CMV-seronegative. CDR3s include the opening cysteine and the closing phenylalanine or tryptophan.

v_call,j_call,cdr3_aa
TRBV5-1,TRBJ2-3,CASSSRSGGDYTDTQYF
TRBV12-5,TRBJ2-3,CASGPTLAADTQYF
TRBV4-2,TRBJ2-5,CASSQEAGGGETQYF
TRBV5-1,TRBJ2-7,CASSLGGKREQYF
TRBV4-1,TRBJ1-3,CASSPGQGWGNTIYF
TRBV5-1,TRBJ2-3,CASSSSATDTQYF
TRBV4-1,TRBJ1-1,CASSLGEGNTEAFF
TRBV19,TRBJ1-1,CASSRTGSVTEAFF
TRBV6-5,TRBJ1-1,CASSFQVNTEAFF
TRBV18,TRBJ1-2,CASSLSDRANYGYTF
TRBV5-1,TRBJ2-7,CASSTAGTGNYEQYF
TRBV5-1,TRBJ2-7,CASSPLQQGRYEQYF
TRBV7-9,TRBJ2-1,CASSRDYNEQFF
TRBV5-1,TRBJ2-7,CASSLETPGQGDEQYF
TRBV18,TRBJ1-5,CASSPGREGNQPQHF
TRBV2,TRBJ2-6,CASNRGGANVLTF
TRBV7-2,TRBJ2-7,CASSLGTESYEQYF